The T cell receptor beta chain described here comes from a study of T cell changes during pregnancy in multiple sclerosis. This clone was seen only once. Per germline, CDR1 MDHEN and CDR2 SYDVKM. This CDR3 region has 14 residues. V lost 2 bases to trimming and J lost 2 bases, with 9 bases between them. Libraries were prepared by immunoSEQ multiplex PCR; TCRdb keeps only in-frame clonotypes and omits some of them. Of 43,000 or so clones in the sample, 90% to 95% were seen once. The chain employs TRBV28 and TRBJ1-2; D might be TRBD1 (6 bases). This sample comprised peripheral blood, obtained in the third trimester of pregnancy. The TCR sequence derives from a female donor with multiple sclerosis, enrolled in a pregnancy study. In nucleotides, the CDR3 is TGTGCCAGCAGTTTAGGGGGCGCGAACTATGGCTACACCTTC. This encodes CASSLGGANYGYTF.